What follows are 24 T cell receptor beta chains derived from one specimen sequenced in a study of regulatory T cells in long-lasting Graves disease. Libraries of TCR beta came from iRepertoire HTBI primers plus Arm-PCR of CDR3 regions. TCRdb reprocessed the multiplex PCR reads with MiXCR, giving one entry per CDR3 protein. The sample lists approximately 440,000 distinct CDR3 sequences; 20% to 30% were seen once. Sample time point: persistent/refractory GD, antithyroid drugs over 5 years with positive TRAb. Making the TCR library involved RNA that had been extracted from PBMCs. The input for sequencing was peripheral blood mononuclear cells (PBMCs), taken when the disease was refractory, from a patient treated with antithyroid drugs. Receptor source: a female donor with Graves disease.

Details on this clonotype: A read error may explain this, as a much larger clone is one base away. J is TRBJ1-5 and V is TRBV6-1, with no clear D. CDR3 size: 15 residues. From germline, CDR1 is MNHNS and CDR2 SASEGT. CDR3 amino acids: CAGSDEGRGNQPQHF. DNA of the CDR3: TGTGCCGGCAGTGATGAAGGGCGAGGCAATCAGCCCCAGCATTTT.

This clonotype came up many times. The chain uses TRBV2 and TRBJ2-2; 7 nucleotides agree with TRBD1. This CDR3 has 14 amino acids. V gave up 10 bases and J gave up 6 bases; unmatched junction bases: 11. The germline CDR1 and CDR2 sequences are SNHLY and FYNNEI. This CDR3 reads CATTGNGMAGELFF. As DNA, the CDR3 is TGTGCCACGACAGGGAATGGTATGGCCGGGGAGCTGTTTTTT.

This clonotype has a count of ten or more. CDR3: CSARAGREGETQYF. The CDR3 nucleotides read TGCAGTGCTAGAGCGGGCAGGGAGGGAGAGACCCAGTACTTC. This chain joins TRBV20-1 and TRBJ2-5; 7 positions match TRBD2. Germline trimming cut 1 base from V and 4 bases from J; bases unmatched to any gene: 6. CDR1 is DFQATT, CDR2 SNEGSKA, per germline (reference sequence). The CDR3 length is 14 residues.

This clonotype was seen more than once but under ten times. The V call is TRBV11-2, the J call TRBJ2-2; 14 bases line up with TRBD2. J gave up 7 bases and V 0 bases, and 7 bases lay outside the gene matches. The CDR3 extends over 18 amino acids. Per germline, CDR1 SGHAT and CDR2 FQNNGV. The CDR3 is CASSLDRTSGRLGGELFF. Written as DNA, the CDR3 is TGTGCCAGCAGCTTAGATCGGACTAGCGGGAGGTTGGGCGGGGAGCTGTTTTTT.

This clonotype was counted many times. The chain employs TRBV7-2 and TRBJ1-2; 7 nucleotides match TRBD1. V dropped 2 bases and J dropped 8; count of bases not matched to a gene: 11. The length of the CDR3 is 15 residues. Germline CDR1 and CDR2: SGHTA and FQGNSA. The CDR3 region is CASSLLVGTALGYTF. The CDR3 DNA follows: TGTGCCAGCAGCTTACTAGTCGGGACAGCATTAGGCTACACCTTC.

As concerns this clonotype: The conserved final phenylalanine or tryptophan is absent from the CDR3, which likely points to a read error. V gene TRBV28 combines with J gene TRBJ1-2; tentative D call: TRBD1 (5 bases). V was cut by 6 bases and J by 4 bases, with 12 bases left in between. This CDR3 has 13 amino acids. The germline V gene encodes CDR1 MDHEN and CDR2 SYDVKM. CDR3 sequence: CASRGGSFYGYTL. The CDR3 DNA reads TGTGCCAGCAGGGGGGGGAGCTTCTATGGCTACACCCTC.

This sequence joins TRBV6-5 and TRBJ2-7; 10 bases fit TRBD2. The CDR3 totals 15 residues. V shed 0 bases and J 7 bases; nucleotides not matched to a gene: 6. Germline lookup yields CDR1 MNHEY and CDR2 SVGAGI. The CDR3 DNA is TGTGCCAGCAGTTACTCGACCACAGCGGGGGGGGAGCAGTACTTC. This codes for CASSYSTTAGGEQYF.

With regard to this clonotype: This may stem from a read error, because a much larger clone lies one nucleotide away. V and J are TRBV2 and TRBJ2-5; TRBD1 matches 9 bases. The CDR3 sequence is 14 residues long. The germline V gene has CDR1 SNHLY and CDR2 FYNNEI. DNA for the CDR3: TGTGCCGGCAGCGAGGGACAGGGACCAGAGACCCAGTACTTC. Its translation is CAGSEGQGPETQYF.

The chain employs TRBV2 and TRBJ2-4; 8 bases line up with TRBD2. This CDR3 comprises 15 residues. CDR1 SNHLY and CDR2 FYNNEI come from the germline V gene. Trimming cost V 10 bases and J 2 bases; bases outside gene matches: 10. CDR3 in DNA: TGTGCCACCAACTTAGCGGGATTAACCAAAAACATTCAGTACTTC. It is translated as CATNLAGLTKNIQYF.

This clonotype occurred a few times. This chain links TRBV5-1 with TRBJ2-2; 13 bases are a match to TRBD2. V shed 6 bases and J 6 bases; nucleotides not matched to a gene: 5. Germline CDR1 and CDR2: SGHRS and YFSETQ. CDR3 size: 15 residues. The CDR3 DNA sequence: TGCGCCAGCACAGGGACTAGCGGGATATCCGGGGAGCTGTTTTTT. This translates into CASTGTSGISGELFF.

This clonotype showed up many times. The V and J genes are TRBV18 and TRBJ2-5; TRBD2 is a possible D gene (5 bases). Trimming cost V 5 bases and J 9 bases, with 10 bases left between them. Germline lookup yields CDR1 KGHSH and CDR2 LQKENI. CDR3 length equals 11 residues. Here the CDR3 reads CASSVGRAQYF. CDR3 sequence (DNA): TGTGCCAGCTCAGTCGGGCGGGCCCAGTACTTC.

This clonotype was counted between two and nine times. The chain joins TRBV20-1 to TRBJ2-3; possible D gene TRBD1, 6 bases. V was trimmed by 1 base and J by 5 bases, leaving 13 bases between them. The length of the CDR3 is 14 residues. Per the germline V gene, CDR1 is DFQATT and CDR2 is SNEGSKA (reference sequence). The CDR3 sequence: CSARGGLQGDTQYF. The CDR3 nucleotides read TGCAGTGCTAGAGGGGGGCTTCAAGGAGATACGCAGTATTTT.

CDR3 amino acids: CSVDPQGLNTEAFF. As DNA, the CDR3 is TGCAGCGTTGACCCACAGGGCTTGAACACTGAAGCTTTCTTT. This chain connects TRBV29-1 to TRBJ1-1; TRBD1 might be the D (6 bases). Germline loops: CDR1 SQVTM, CDR2 ANQGSEA. Trimming took 3 bases from V and 0 from J, leaving 11 bases between them. CDR3 length equals 14 residues.

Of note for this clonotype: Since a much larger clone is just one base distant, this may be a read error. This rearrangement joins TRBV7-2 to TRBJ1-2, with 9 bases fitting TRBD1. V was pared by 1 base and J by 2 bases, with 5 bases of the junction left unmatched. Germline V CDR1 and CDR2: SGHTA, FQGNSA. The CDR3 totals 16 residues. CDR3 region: CASSLGGQGGNYGYTF. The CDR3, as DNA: TGTGCCAGCAGCTTAGGGGGACAGGGCGGGAACTATGGCTACACCTTC.

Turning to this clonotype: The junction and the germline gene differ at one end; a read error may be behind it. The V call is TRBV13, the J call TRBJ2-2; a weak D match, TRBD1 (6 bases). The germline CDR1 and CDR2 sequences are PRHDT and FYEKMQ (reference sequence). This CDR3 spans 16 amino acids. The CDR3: CASGLGTGPNTGELFF. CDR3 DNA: TGCGCCAGCGGCTTAGGCACAGGGCCGAACACCGGGGAGCTGTTTTTT. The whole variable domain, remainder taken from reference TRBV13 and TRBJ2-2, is AAGVIQSPRHLIKEKRETATLKCYPIPRHDTVYWYQQGPGQDPQFLISFYEKMQSDKGSIPDRFSAQQFSDYHSELNMSSLELGDSALYFCASGLGTGPNTGELFFGEGSRLTVL.

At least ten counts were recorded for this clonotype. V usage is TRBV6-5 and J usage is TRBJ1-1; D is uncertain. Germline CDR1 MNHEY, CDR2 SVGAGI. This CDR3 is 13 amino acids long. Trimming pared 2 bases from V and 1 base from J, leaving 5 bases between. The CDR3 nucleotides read TGTGCCAGCAGTTACACGGGGAACACTGAAGCTTTCTTT. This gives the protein CASSYTGNTEAFF.

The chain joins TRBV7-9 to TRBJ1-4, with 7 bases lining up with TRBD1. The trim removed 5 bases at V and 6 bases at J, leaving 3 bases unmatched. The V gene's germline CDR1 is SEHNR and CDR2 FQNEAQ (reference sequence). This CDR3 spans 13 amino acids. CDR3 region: CASSDRVDEKLFF. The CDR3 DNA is TGTGCCAGCAGCGACAGGGTGGATGAAAAACTGTTTTTT. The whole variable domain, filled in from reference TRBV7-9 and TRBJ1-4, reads DTGVSQNPRHKITKRGQNVTFRCDPISEHNRLYWYRQTLGQGPEFLTYFQNEAQLEKSRLLSDRFSAERPKGSFSTLEIQRTEQGDSAMYLCASSDRVDEKLFFGSGTQLSVL.

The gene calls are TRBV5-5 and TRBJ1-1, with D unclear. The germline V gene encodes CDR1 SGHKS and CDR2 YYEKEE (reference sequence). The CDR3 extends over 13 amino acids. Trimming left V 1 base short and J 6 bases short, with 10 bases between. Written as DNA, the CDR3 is TGTGCCAGCAGCTTGCCATCCCACCCTGAAGCTTTCTTT. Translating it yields CASSLPSHPEAFF.

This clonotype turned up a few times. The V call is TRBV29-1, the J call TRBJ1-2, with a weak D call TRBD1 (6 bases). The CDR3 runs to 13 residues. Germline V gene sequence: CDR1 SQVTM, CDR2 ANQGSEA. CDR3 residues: CGIRNGGDYGYTF. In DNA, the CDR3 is TGCGGGATTCGTAACGGGGGCGACTATGGCTACACCTTC.

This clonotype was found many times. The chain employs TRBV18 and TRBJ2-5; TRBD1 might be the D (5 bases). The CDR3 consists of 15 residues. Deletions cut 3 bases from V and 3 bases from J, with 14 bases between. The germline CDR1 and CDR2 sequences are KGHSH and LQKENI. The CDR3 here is CASSPGAGKKETQYF. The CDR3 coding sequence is TGTGCCAGCTCACCTGGGGCAGGAAAAAAAGAGACCCAGTACTTC.

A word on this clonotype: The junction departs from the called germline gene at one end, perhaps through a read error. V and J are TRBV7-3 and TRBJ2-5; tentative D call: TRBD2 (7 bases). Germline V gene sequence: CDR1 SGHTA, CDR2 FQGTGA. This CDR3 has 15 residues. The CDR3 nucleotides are TGTGCCAGCAGCTTAACGGGGGGGCGCCAAGGGACCCAGTACTTC. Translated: CASSLTGGRQGTQYF.

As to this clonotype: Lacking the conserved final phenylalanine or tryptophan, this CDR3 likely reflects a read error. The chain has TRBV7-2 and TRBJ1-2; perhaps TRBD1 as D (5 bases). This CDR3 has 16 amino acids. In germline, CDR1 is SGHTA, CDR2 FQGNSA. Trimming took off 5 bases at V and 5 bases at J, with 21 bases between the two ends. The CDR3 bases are TGTGCCAGCAGCCGGGGGGGGACGGACAAGCGATATGGCTACACCCTC. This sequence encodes CASSRGGTDKRYGYTL.

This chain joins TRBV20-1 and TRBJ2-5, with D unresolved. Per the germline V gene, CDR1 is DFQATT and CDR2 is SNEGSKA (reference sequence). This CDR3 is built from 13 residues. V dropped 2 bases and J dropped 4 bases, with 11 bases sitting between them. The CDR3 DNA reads TGCAGTGCTAGAACTGCTCCGGGAGAGACCCAGTACTTC. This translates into CSARTAPGETQYF.

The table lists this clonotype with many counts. For the CDR3, the DNA is TGTGCCAGCAGTTTAGCTTGGCTACCTAACTATGGCTACACCTTC. Protein product: CASSLAWLPNYGYTF. V usage is TRBV12-3 or TRBV12-4 and J usage is TRBJ1-2; D unclear. The CDR3 is 15 amino acids. The ends were cut back, 0 bases at V and 0 bases at J, with 8 bases in the middle.